Listed here are 7 T cell receptor beta chains from one sample, sequenced in a study of patients and donors after allogeneic stem cell transplantation. In TCRdb, the RT-PCR reads were re-called with MiXCR into one record per CDR3 protein. The repertoire consists of roughly 180,000 distinct CDR3 sequences, with around two fifths occurring once and the leading ten covering approximately 32%. The material sequenced was blood, either unsorted or a sorted T cell fraction (not recorded which). The origin of the receptors is a human donor who was either an allogeneic HSCT recipient or a stem cell or donor lymphocyte infusion donor (not recorded which). It is not recorded whose cells these are; they may come from a transplant donor.

The chain employs TRBV29-1 and TRBJ1-1; 8 bases map to TRBD1. There are 12 residues in the CDR3. Germline V gene data show CDR1 as SQVTM and CDR2 as ANQGSEA. V lost 4 bases and J lost 5; bases outside the gene matches: 3. The CDR3 DNA sequence: TGCAGCGTTGCCCAGGGGGCAACTGAAGCTTTCTTT. It is translated as CSVAQGATEAFF.

The chain couples TRBV28 to TRBJ1-5, with D possibly matching TRBD1 (6 bases). CDR3 length: 14 residues. CDR1 is MDHEN and CDR2 is SYDVKM in the germline V gene. V lost 4 bases, J lost 6 bases, and 13 bases lay in between. The CDR3 protein is CASSSGEGGQPQHF. In DNA, the CDR3 is TGTGCCAGCAGTTCAGGGGAGGGAGGTCAGCCCCAGCATTTT.

CDR3 coding DNA: TGCGCCAGCAGCTCTACGGCAGGGGGAGGAAACACCATATATTTT. The encoded protein is CASSSTAGGGNTIYF. The chain has TRBV5-1 and TRBJ1-3, with 7 positions matching TRBD1. The CDR3 length is 15 residues. Germline assignment: CDR1 SGHRS and CDR2 YFSETQ. Losses at the gene ends were 3 bases for V and 4 bases for J; bases not matched to a gene: 7.

This sequence joins TRBV12-3 or TRBV12-4 and TRBJ1-2; D is possibly TRBD1 (5 bases). With 1 base removed from V and 7 bases from J, the gap between germline ends came to 7 bases. This CDR3 is built from 12 residues. The DNA for the CDR3 is TGTGCCAGCAGTTTAGGGGGCGCTGGCTACACCTTC. The encoded protein is CASSLGGAGYTF.

This rearrangement joins TRBV29-1 to TRBJ2-7; D call uncertain. Per the germline V gene, CDR1 is SQVTM and CDR2 is ANQGSEA. The CDR3 runs 12 residues. V shed 4 bases and J shed 2 bases, with 9 bases lying between them. As DNA, the CDR3 is TGCAGCGTTGGGGCCAGCGCCTACGAGCAGTACTTC. The encoded protein is CSVGASAYEQYF.

This chain joins TRBV4-3 and TRBJ1-5; D perhaps matches TRBD1 (5 bases). This CDR3 has 17 residues. V was pared by 6 bases and J by 4 bases, with 22 bases between. Germline V CDR1 and CDR2: LGHNA, YSLEER. The CDR3 nucleotides are TGCGCCAGCAGTCTAAACGCCGGGACGGCGACAAATCAGCCCCAGCATTTT. Translating gives CASSLNAGTATNQPQHF.

A few counts support this clonotype. V is TRBV9 and J is TRBJ1-3; D ambiguous. Trimming took off 4 bases at V and 4 bases at J, with 18 bases between the two ends. The CDR3 consists of 16 residues. Per germline, CDR1 SGDLS and CDR2 YYNGEE. The CDR3 sequence is CASSPTSVLMGNTIYF. The CDR3, as DNA: TGTGCCAGCAGCCCCACCTCGGTTTTGATGGGAAACACCATATATTTT. Based on the CDR3 plus reference TRBV9 and TRBJ1-3, the full variable domain is DSGVTQTPKHLITATGQRVTLRCSPRSGDLSVYWYQQSLDQGLQFLIQYYNGEERAKGNILERFSAQQFPDLHSELNLSSLELGDSALYFCASSPTSVLMGNTIYFGEGSWLTVV.